Listed here are 9 T cell receptor beta chains from one sample, sequenced in a study of Graves' ophthalmopathy and Graves' hyperthyroidism. The authors amplified TCR beta CDR3 regions, and they did so from RNA transcripts for repertoire sequencing. In the first round, RT-PCR was carried out with HTBI primers, and a multiplex PCR formed the second round. TCRdb used MiXCR to reprocess the multiplex PCR reads, holding one entry per CDR3 protein. The top ten hold 1.5% to 2% of the sample, which has nearly 400,000 distinct CDR3 sequences, around 17% seen once. Material for sequencing was peripheral blood. The receptors come from a woman between 18 and 30 years old with Graves' ophthalmopathy.

This clonotype was recorded at least ten times. The chain couples TRBV6-1 to TRBJ2-4; D uncertain. The CDR3 has 15 amino acids. Germline V gene lookup returns CDR1 MNHNS and CDR2 SASEGT. V lost 0 bases, J lost 9 bases, and 15 bases lay in between. The CDR3 spells CASSEAGYNRPIQYF. CDR3 DNA: TGTGCCAGCAGTGAAGCGGGGTATAATCGGCCCATTCAGTACTTC.

At least ten counts were recorded for this clonotype. This chain links TRBV6-2 or TRBV6-3 with TRBJ1-2; D remains unclear. V lost 4 bases and J lost 8, with 23 bases in between. The CDR3 spans 16 residues. Germline CDR1 and CDR2: MNHEY and SVGEGT. The CDR3 protein is CASSLRMPRLSEGYTF. CDR3 in DNA: TGTGCCAGCAGTTTACGGATGCCGCGTTTATCAGAAGGCTACACCTTC.

The V call is TRBV28, the J call TRBJ1-5; 7 bases line up with TRBD1. Germline V lookup: CDR1 MDHEN, CDR2 SYDVKM. Losses at the gene ends were 6 bases for V and 5 bases for J; bases not matched to a gene: 13. The CDR3 has 16 residues. The CDR3 region is CASRKGLGGGDQPQHF. The DNA of the CDR3 is TGTGCCAGCAGAAAGGGCCTGGGAGGGGGCGATCAGCCCCAGCATTTT.

A few counts support this clonotype. The chain is built from TRBV30 and TRBJ2-1, with 8 bases identical to TRBD1. The junction had 1 base not matched to a gene; V was cut back by 6 bases and J by 6 bases. The CDR3 totals 11 residues. Germline V gives CDR1 GTSNPN, CDR2 SVGIG (reference sequence). CDR3 sequence reads: CACTGGNEQFF. The CDR3 bases are TGTGCCTGCACAGGGGGCAATGAGCAGTTCTTC.

This clonotype was observed many times. The rearrangement links TRBV7-2 to TRBJ1-1; perhaps TRBD1 as D (6 bases). Germline loops: CDR1 SGHTA, CDR2 FQGNSA. The CDR3 extends over 15 amino acids. Trimming cost V 2 bases and J 4 bases, with 14 bases left between them. DNA for the CDR3: TGTGCCAGCAGCTTAATTCAGGGGTGGGGCACTGAAGCTTTCTTT. This encodes CASSLIQGWGTEAFF.

This clonotype was picked up many times. With a much larger clone just one base away, this may be a read error. The chain couples TRBV2 to TRBJ2-2; unclear D gene. Trimming shortened V by 2 bases and J by 7 bases, and 2 bases separated the two germline ends. This CDR3 contains 11 residues. Germline CDR1 SNHLY, CDR2 FYNNEI. The CDR3 loop is CASSEFGELFF. The CDR3 DNA is TGTGCCAGCAGTGAATTCGGGGAGCTGTTTTTT.

This chain uses TRBV9 with TRBJ2-2; no clear D gene. The CDR3 is 13 amino acids. Germline V gives CDR1 SGDLS, CDR2 YYNGEE. With 0 bases removed from V and 4 bases from J, the gap between germline ends came to 4 bases. The CDR3 DNA reads as TGTGCCAGCAGCGTAGACCTCACCGGGGAGCTGTTTTTT. Translated: CASSVDLTGELFF. Full variable domain (missing parts from reference TRBV9 and TRBJ2-2): DSGVTQTPKHLITATGQRVTLRCSPRSGDLSVYWYQQSLDQGLQFLIQYYNGEERAKGNILERFSAQQFPDLHSELNLSSLELGDSALYFCASSVDLTGELFFGEGSRLTVL.

The sample holds many counts of this clonotype. The rearrangement uses TRBV20-1 and TRBJ1-6; no firm D call. V was shortened by 6 bases and J by 3 bases, with 9 bases between the two germline ends. The CDR3 has 13 residues. The germline V gene encodes CDR1 DFQATT and CDR2 SNEGSKA (reference sequence). CDR3 in DNA: TGCAGTGCGGTCAGCAACTATAATTCACCCCTCCACTTT. Translating it yields CSAVSNYNSPLHF.

This clonotype was observed at least ten times. CDR3 region: CSVQGRGGEQYF. The CDR3 coding sequence is TGCAGCGTTCAGGGGCGGGGCGGCGAGCAGTACTTC. The V gene is TRBV29-1, the J gene TRBJ2-7, with D tentatively TRBD1 or TRBD2 (6 bases each). The CDR3 is 12 amino acids. V shed 5 bases and J shed 6 bases, with 14 bases lying between them. Germline V lookup: CDR1 SQVTM, CDR2 ANQGSEA.